These T cell receptor beta chains were read from a single sample in a study of shared clonotypes between healthy human individuals. Profiled with immunoSEQ multiplex PCR; TCRdb holds only in-frame clones, not every one. The sample consists of 2,100,000 or so clones, approximately 94% of them appearing once. The specimen was naive CD4+ T cells sorted from blood. Receptors originate from a man between 18 and 29 years old in good health. CDR3s include the opening cysteine and the closing phenylalanine or tryptophan. The D gene is left open where the match is weak. Clone size is not always given. Where it is, it says once, few, many or a class for expanded clones.

-	-	TRBV4-3	TRBJ1-2	TGCGCCAGCAGCCCCGAGCCTTCCGTTAACTATGGCTACACCTTC	CASSPEPSVNYGYTF
-	-	TRBV20-1	TRBJ1-1	TGCAGTGCTCTAGGGGACACTGAAGCTTTCTTT	CSALGDTEAFF
-	-	TRBV6-1	TRBJ1-4	TGTGCCAGCATCCCCGAGCTTGGACATAAACTGTTTTTT	CASIPELGHKLFF
-	TRBD1	TRBV6-5	TRBJ1-2	TGTGCCAGCAGTTACGGGACAGGGGGCAATGGCTACACCTTC	CASSYGTGGNGYTF
-	-	TRBV5-4	TRBJ2-5	TGTGCCAGCAGCGCGGATATGCTAGCCGGGGAGACCCAGTACTTC	CASSADMLAGETQYF
-	-	TRBV6-6	TRBJ1-5	TGTGCCAGCAGTTACTTTCAGGGCCCCGAGCCCCAGCATTTT	CASSYFQGPEPQHF
-	-	TRBV9	TRBJ1-5	TGTGCCAGCAGCCCCCGCTCCCGGGGCATCAATCAGCCCCAGCATTTT	CASSPRSRGINQPQHF
-	-	TRBV6-5	TRBJ2-7	TGTGCCAGCAGCAACGGGGCTTACGAGCAGTACTTC	CASSNGAYEQYF
-	-	TRBV6-4	TRBJ1-5	TGTGCCAGCAGTGTGGGGCCCAATCAGCCCCAGCATTTT	CASSVGPNQPQHF
-	-	TRBV7-9	TRBJ2-5	TGTGCCAGCAGCTGGAGGGTACAGAACAACCAAGAGACCCAGTACTTC	CASSWRVQNNQETQYF
-	TRBD2	TRBV5-4	TRBJ2-5	TGTGCCAGCAGCTTCGGGGGGAGGGGAGAGACCCAGTACTTC	CASSFGGRGETQYF
-	-	TRBV6-1	TRBJ1-6	TGTGCCAGCAGCCCAGGGACCCATAATTCACCCCTCCACTTT	CASSPGTHNSPLHF
-	-	TRBV12-2	TRBJ2-5	TGTGCAAGCCCCCCCGGGACCGGGACAGCACAAGAGACCCAGTACTTC	CASPPGTGTAQETQYF
once	-	TRBV2	TRBJ2-3	TGTGCCAGCAAGTCGGGGGGCGCTCGCACAGATACGCAGTATTTT	CASKSGGARTDTQYF
-	-	TRBV6-5	TRBJ1-5	TGTGCCAGCAGCCGCCTGACAGGAGAGGGGCCCCAGCATTTT	CASSRLTGEGPQHF
-	-	TRBV28	TRBJ1-1	TGTGCCAGCAGTTCAACCGACACCCAAGAAGCTTTCTTT	CASSSTDTQEAFF
few	TRBD1	TRBV5-1	TRBJ1-2	TGCGCCAGCAGTCGACAGGGTGAGACTAACTATGGCTACACCTTC	CASSRQGETNYGYTF
-	-	TRBV4-1	TRBJ1-4	TGCGCCAGCAGCTCCCCCTTGGCGGAAAAACTGTTTTTT	CASSSPLAEKLFF
once	TRBD1	TRBV28	TRBJ2-5	TGTGCCAGCAGTAAATGGGACAGGGGGCGTGAGGAGACCCAGTACTTC	CASSKWDRGREETQYF
-	TRBD1	TRBV6-5	TRBJ2-7	TGTGCCAGCAGACAACCGGGACAGGGGGCAAGGGAGCAGTACTTC	CASRQPGQGAREQYF
-	-	TRBV30	TRBJ1-1	TGTGCCTGGAACAGGGTTGGAACTGAAGCTTTCTTT	CAWNRVGTEAFF
-	-	TRBV12-5	TRBJ2-7	TGTGCTAGTGGTTTGCTGACAGGACCCTCTTACGAGCAGTACTTC	CASGLLTGPSYEQYF
-	TRBD1	TRBV28	TRBJ1-5	TGTGCCAGCAGTCCCCCGACAGGGTCCGCGCCTCAGCCCCAGCATTTT	CASSPPTGSAPQPQHF
-	-	TRBV5-1	TRBJ2-3	TGCGCCAGCAGCTTGGAACCAGGGTCCGATACGCAGTATTTT	CASSLEPGSDTQYF
-	-	TRBV30	TRBJ1-4	TGTGCCTGGAGTCGGGCCGGGGGGGGTAATGAAAAACTGTTTTTT	CAWSRAGGGNEKLFF
-	-	TRBV30	TRBJ1-6	TGTGCCTGGAGTACAGGAGGTCGATATAATTCACCCCTCCACTTT	CAWSTGGRYNSPLHF
-	-	TRBV2	TRBJ1-1	TGTGCCAGCAGAAGGACGGATTTGAACACTGAAGCTTTCTTT	CASRRTDLNTEAFF
-	-	TRBV18	TRBJ1-1	TGTGCCACCTCACCAGGACAGAACACTGAAGCTTTCTTT	CATSPGQNTEAFF
-	-	TRBV18	TRBJ1-1	TGTGCCAGCTCACTTACCCAGGTCAACACTGAAGCTTTCTTT	CASSLTQVNTEAFF
-	TRBD2	TRBV5-4	TRBJ2-1	TGTGCCAGCAGCCTTCTGACTAGCGGGGACAATGAGCAGTTCTTC	CASSLLTSGDNEQFF
-	-	TRBV18	TRBJ1-6	TGTGCCAGCCAAATCACAGGGATCAATTCACCCCTCCACTTT	CASQITGINSPLHF
-	TRBD2	TRBV15	TRBJ2-5	TGTGCCACCAGCAGAGACCCTAGCGGCCAAGAGACCCAGTACTTC	CATSRDPSGQETQYF
-	TRBD1	TRBV30	TRBJ2-7	TGTGCCTGGAGTAGGGACAGGTTAGAGGGCGAGCAGTACTTC	CAWSRDRLEGEQYF
-	-	TRBV9	TRBJ2-5	TGTGCCAGCAGCGACCAGGAGACCCAGTACTTC	CASSDQETQYF
-	-	TRBV2	TRBJ1-5	TGTGCCAGCACCGACAGACTCCAGAATCAGCCCCAGCATTTT	CASTDRLQNQPQHF
-	-	TRBV30	TRBJ1-6	TGTGCCTGGAGTGAGTCTGGCCTAGGGACCCTCCACTTT	CAWSESGLGTLHF
-	-	TRBV7-2	TRBJ1-1	TGTGCCAGCAGCCCGATGGGGGGCGCGGTCGGGGGAGCTTTCTTT	CASSPMGGAVGGAFF